The 20 T cell receptor beta chains below all came from one sample that was sequenced in a study of T-cell reconstitution after alpha-beta-depleted transplantation in children. The study's findings and limits: Several hundred rapidly expanded clones from non-depleted graft cells reportedly supplied alpha-beta T cells about two months post-transplant.

Their recognized antigens are unknown. Unique molecular identifiers were incorporated during preparation of the TCRbeta library. Via MiXCR, TCRdb re-called the PCR reads, giving one row per CDR3 protein. The repertoire holds approximately 31,000 distinct CDR3 sequences, under 6.5% seen once, with approximately 30% in the top ten. The input for sequencing was peripheral blood, taken 60 days after TCRalphabeta/CD19-depleted stem cell transplant. These receptors were taken from a child under two years old who had a stem cell transplant for acute myeloid leukemia, so the T cells may come from the graft donor.

About this clonotype itself: A read error may explain this, as a much larger clone is one base away. The J gene is TRBJ2-5, the V gene TRBV7-9, with D maybe TRBD1 (5 bases). This CDR3 region has 16 residues. Germline loops: CDR1 SEHNR, CDR2 FQNEAQ (reference sequence). V gave up 5 bases and J gave up 3 bases, with 19 bases separating them. CDR3 amino acids: CASSPKGWAAKETQYF. CDR3 nucleotide sequence: TGTGCCAGCAGCCCAAAGGGGTGGGCAGCTAAAGAGACCCAGTACTTC.

At least ten counts were recorded for this clonotype. This chain links TRBV19 with TRBJ2-3, with 7 positions matching TRBD2. CDR1 and CDR2 (germline): LNHDA, SQIVND (reference sequence). The CDR3 runs to 15 residues. V shed 5 bases and J 5 bases; nucleotides not matched to a gene: 10. CDR3: CASSSSGRPGDTQYF. The CDR3 region has the DNA TGTGCCAGTAGTTCCTCCGGGAGGCCCGGAGATACGCAGTATTTT.

This clonotype was found many times. The chain uses TRBV15 and TRBJ2-7; D ambiguous. This CDR3 is built from 14 residues. With 0 bases removed from V and 2 bases from J, the gap between germline ends came to 8 bases. The V gene's germline CDR1 is LNHNV and CDR2 YYDKDF (reference sequence). CDR3 in amino acids: CATSRDRRTYEQYF. In nucleotides, the CDR3 is TGTGCCACCAGCAGAGATCGCAGAACCTACGAGCAGTACTTC. The full variable domain, with the rest looked up from reference TRBV15 and TRBJ2-7, is DAMVIQNPRYQVTQFGKPVTLSCSQTLNHNVMYWYQQKSSQAPKLLFHYYDKDFNNEADTPDNFQSRRPNTSFCFLDIRSPGLGDTAMYLCATSRDRRTYEQYFGPGTRLTVT.

This clonotype was recorded many times. The chain has TRBV7-9 and TRBJ2-4, with D possibly TRBD1 on 6 matching bases. The CDR3 has 13 amino acids. V was pared by 2 bases and J by 8 bases, with 10 bases between. Germline CDR1 SEHNR, CDR2 FQNEAQ (reference sequence). The CDR3 sequence: CASSLTRGDIQYF. Here the CDR3 DNA reads TGTGCCAGCAGCTTAACCAGGGGAGACATTCAGTACTTC.

This clonotype was detected many times. The chain recombines TRBV28 with TRBJ1-2, with D uncertain. Trimming left V 2 bases short and J 8 bases short, with 12 bases between. This CDR3 spans 13 amino acids. Germline CDR1 and CDR2: MDHEN and SYDVKM. Written as DNA, the CDR3 is TGTGCCAGCAGTTTAGGAGGGCGTTGGGGCTACACCTTC. It is translated as CASSLGGRWGYTF.

This clonotype was seen ten or more times. One junction end disagrees with the germline gene, perhaps due to a read error. This chain joins TRBV9 and TRBJ1-3; possible D gene TRBD1, 5 bases. Germline CDR1 is SGDLS and CDR2 is YYNGEE. This CDR3 has 11 residues. CDR3 sequence: CASSSRDGTHF. Here the CDR3 DNA reads TGTGCCAGCAGCAGCCGGGACGGAACCCATTTT.

In this sample, this clonotype turned up many times. This chain connects TRBV7-2 to TRBJ2-1; possibly TRBD1 for D (5 bases). CDR3 size: 15 residues. The germline V and J ends were trimmed by 3 bases and 2 bases, with 11 bases remaining between them. CDR1 is SGHTA and CDR2 is FQGNSA in the germline V gene. CDR3 coding DNA: TGTGCCAGCAGCTTTTGGACAATAGCCTACAATGAGCAGTTCTTC. Amino acid sequence: CASSFWTIAYNEQFF. The whole variable domain, filled in from reference TRBV7-2 and TRBJ2-1, reads GAGVSQSPSNKVTEKGKDVELRCDPISGHTALYWYRQSLGQGLEFLIYFQGNSAPDKSGLPSDRFSAERTGGSVSTLTIQRTQQEDSAVYLCASSFWTIAYNEQFFGPGTRLTVL.

In its sample, this clonotype was seen many times. The V call is TRBV7-9, the J call TRBJ1-1; D perhaps matches TRBD1 (6 bases). This CDR3 region has 12 residues. Per the germline V gene, CDR1 is SEHNR and CDR2 is FQNEAQ (reference sequence). V lost 5 bases to trimming and J lost 8 bases, with 12 bases between them. CDR3 sequence reads: CASSPRDKEAFF. The CDR3 DNA reads TGTGCCAGCAGCCCTAGGGACAAGGAAGCTTTCTTT.

This clonotype has a count of ten or more. The gene calls are TRBV19 and TRBJ2-5; D possibly matches TRBD1 or TRBD2 (5 bases each). CDR1 and CDR2 from the germline V gene are LNHDA and SQIVND (reference sequence). The CDR3 loop spans 13 amino acids. Trimming took 5 bases from V and 4 from J, leaving 11 bases between them. CDR3 bases: TGTGCCAGTAGTCAGGGCAGCGGAGAGACCCAGTACTTC. Translated, it gives CASSQGSGETQYF.

This clonotype has a count of ten or more. The chain employs TRBV29-1 and TRBJ2-2; unclear D gene. From germline, CDR1 is SQVTM and CDR2 ANQGSEA. The length of the CDR3 is 13 residues. V gave up 4 bases and J gave up 1 base, with 7 bases separating them. The CDR3 protein is CSVVGLNTGELFF. The CDR3, as DNA: TGCAGCGTTGTGGGTCTGAACACCGGGGAGCTGTTTTTT.

This chain links TRBV11-2 with TRBJ2-4; the match to TRBD2 covers 9 bases. Germline assignment: CDR1 SGHAT and CDR2 FQNNGV. The CDR3 loop spans 16 amino acids. With V trimmed by 4 bases and J by 9 bases, 13 bases remained unmatched. CDR3 protein: CASSYPRGAGGPIQYF. CDR3 in DNA: TGTGCCAGCAGCTACCCCCGGGGAGCGGGGGGTCCCATTCAGTACTTC.

The sample holds one count of this clonotype. A much larger clone differs by one base, so this may be a read error. The V call is TRBV7-8, the J call TRBJ2-7, with TRBD1 matching over 11 bases. J was trimmed by 9 bases and V by 2 bases; bases with no gene match: 9. Germline V gene data show CDR1 as SGHVS and CDR2 as FQNEAQ. There are 15 residues in the CDR3. CDR3 in DNA: TGTGCCAGCAGCTTAAACGGACAGGGGGCAGAGGGGCAGTACTTC. This sequence encodes CASSLNGQGAEGQYF.

This clonotype was found many times. J is TRBJ1-5 and V is TRBV27; D is perhaps TRBD1 (6 bases). Trimming took off 6 bases at V and 0 bases at J, with 15 bases between the two ends. Germline-derived CDR1 and CDR2 are MNHEY and SMNVEV (reference sequence). This CDR3 spans 16 amino acids. CDR3 protein: CASSSGTFYSNQPQHF. CDR3 nucleotide sequence: TGTGCCAGCAGCTCAGGGACATTCTATAGCAATCAGCCCCAGCATTTT.

This clonotype was detected ten times or more. V usage is TRBV5-1 and J usage is TRBJ1-2; D is unresolved. The V gene lost 0 bases and the J gene lost 4 bases, with 4 bases spanning the gap. The CDR3 spans 12 residues. Germline CDR1 SGHRS, CDR2 YFSETQ. CDR3 loop: CASSLDSYGYTF. CDR3 sequence (DNA): TGCGCCAGCAGCTTGGACAGCTATGGCTACACCTTC.

This clonotype was observed many times. The chain uses TRBV28 and TRBJ1-2; D gene uncertain. In germline, CDR1 is MDHEN, CDR2 SYDVKM. The CDR3 length is 11 residues. Trimming took 6 bases from V and 5 from J, leaving 7 bases between them. The CDR3 sequence is CASSLSYGYTF. The CDR3 region has the DNA TGTGCCAGCAGCCTATCTTATGGCTACACCTTC.

Ten or more counts support this clonotype. The rearrangement links TRBV10-3 to TRBJ2-7; 9 nucleotides line up with TRBD1. V dropped 4 bases and J dropped 2; count of bases not matched to a gene: 3. CDR1 is ENHRY, CDR2 SYGVKD, per germline. The CDR3 consists of 14 residues. Here the CDR3 reads CAISGGQGTYEQYF. CDR3 sequence (DNA): TGTGCCATCAGTGGGGGACAGGGTACCTACGAGCAGTACTTC.

This clonotype has a count of ten or more. The chain joins TRBV28 to TRBJ1-2; 8 positions agree with TRBD1. Germline V lookup: CDR1 MDHEN, CDR2 SYDVKM. This CDR3 spans 15 amino acids. Germline trimming cut 7 bases from V and 1 base from J; bases unmatched to any gene: 8. The CDR3 loop reads CASIFRGQVNYGYTF. In nucleotides, the CDR3 is TGTGCCAGCATCTTTCGGGGACAGGTTAACTATGGCTACACCTTC.

The table lists this clonotype with a few counts. V and J are TRBV11-2 and TRBJ2-3; D call uncertain. This CDR3 is 15 amino acids long. Germline assignment: CDR1 SGHAT and CDR2 FQNNGV. Trimming shortened V by 4 bases and J by 0 bases, and 11 bases separated the two germline ends. The CDR3 reads CASSSLGRSTDTQYF. In DNA, the CDR3 is TGTGCCAGCAGCTCGTTGGGTAGGAGCACAGATACGCAGTATTTT.

The sample holds many counts of this clonotype. This rearrangement joins TRBV12-3 or TRBV12-4 to TRBJ2-5; no definite D call. This CDR3 region has 12 residues. Trimming left V 7 bases short and J 4 bases short, with 10 bases between. This CDR3 reads CASTGFRETQYF. CDR3 in DNA: TGTGCCAGCACGGGTTTCCGAGAGACCCAGTACTTC.

This clonotype was seen ten or more times. This chain uses TRBV11-2 with TRBJ2-6; 7 bases are a match to TRBD1. The CDR3 runs 15 residues. Germline lookup yields CDR1 SGHAT and CDR2 FQNNGV. J was trimmed by 1 base and V by 5 bases; bases with no gene match: 2. The CDR3 protein is CASSPTGSGANVLTF. CDR3 nucleotides: TGTGCCAGCAGCCCGACAGGGTCTGGGGCCAACGTCCTGACTTTC.